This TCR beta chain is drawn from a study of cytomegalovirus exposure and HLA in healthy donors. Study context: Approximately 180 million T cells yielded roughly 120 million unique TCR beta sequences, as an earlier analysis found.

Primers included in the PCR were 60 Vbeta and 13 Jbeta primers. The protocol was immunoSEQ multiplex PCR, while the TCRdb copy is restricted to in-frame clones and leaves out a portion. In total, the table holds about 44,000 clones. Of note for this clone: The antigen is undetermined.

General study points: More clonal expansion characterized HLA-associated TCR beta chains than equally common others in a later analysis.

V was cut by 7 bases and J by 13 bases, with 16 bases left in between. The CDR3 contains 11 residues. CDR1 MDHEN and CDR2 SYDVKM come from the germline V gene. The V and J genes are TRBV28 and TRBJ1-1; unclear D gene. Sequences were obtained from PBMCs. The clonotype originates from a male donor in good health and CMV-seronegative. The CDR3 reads CASISGGLGFF. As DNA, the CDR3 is TGTGCCAGCATATCAGGCGGACTCGGTTTCTTT.